This T cell receptor beta chain originates from a study of cytomegalovirus exposure and HLA in healthy donors. PCR employed 60 Vbeta and 13 Jbeta primers. This table comes from immunoSEQ multiplex PCR, and its TCRdb copy is limited to in-frame clones, with some not included. The sample yields approximately 89,000 clones, 69% seen once. The CDR3 is made up of 16 amino acids. J lost 2 bases, V lost 2 bases, and 4 bases had no gene match. The germline V gene encodes CDR1 MNHEY and CDR2 SMNVEV (reference sequence). Study results and limitations: In a later analysis, at a false discovery rate of 0.05, fewer than 20,000 TCR beta sequences were associated with HLA alleles. A classifier reportedly called cytomegalovirus status with high sensitivity and specificity. Later analysis associated a missense DCLRE1C variant with TCR beta V- and J-gene trimming. Immune exposure information comprised only CMV serostatus.

As regards this clone: Its target is not known.

The chain links TRBV27 to TRBJ2-1; 9 bases are shared with TRBD2. The TCR was taken from a female donor in good health and CMV-seronegative. The source material was PBMCs. The CDR3 loop is CASSLPPSGAYNEQFF. The CDR3 coding sequence is TGTGCCAGCAGTTTACCCCCTAGCGGGGCCTACAATGAGCAGTTCTTC.